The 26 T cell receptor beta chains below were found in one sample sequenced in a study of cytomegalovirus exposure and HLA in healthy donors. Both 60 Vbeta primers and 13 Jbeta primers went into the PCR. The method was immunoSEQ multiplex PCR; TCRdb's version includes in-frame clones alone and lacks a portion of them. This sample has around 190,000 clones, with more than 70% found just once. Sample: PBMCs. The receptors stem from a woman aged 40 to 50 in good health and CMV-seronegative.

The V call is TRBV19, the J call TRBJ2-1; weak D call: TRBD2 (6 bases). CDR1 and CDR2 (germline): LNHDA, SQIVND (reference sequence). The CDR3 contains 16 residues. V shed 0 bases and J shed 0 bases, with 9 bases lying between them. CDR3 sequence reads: CASSIEEGFSYNEQFF. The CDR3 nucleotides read TGTGCCAGTAGTATAGAGGAGGGGTTCTCCTACAATGAGCAGTTCTTC.

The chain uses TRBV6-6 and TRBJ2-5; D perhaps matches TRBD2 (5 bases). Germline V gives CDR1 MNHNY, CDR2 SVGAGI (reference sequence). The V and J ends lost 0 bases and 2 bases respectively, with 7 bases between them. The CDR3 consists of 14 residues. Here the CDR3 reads CASSYSSGQETQYF. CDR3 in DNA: TGTGCCAGCAGTTACTCGAGCGGACAAGAGACCCAGTACTTC.

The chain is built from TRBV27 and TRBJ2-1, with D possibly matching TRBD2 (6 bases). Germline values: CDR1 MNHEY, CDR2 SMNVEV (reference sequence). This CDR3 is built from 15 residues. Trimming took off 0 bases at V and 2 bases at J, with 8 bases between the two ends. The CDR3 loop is CASSLSRETYNEQFF. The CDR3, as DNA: TGTGCCAGCAGTTTATCGCGGGAAACCTACAATGAGCAGTTCTTC.

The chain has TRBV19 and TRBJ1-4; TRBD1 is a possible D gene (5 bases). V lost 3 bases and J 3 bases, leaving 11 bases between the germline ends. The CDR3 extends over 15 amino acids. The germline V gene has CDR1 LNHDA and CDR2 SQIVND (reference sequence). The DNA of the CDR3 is TGTGCCAGTAGTATGGGGGAGGCGGCTAATGAAAAACTGTTTTTT. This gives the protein CASSMGEAANEKLFF.

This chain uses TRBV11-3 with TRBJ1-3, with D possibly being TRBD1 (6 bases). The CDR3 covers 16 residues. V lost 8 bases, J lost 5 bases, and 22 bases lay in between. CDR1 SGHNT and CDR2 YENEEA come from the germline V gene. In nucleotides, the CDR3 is TGTGCCAGCGGAGTCAAGACAGGAATTACTAGAAACACCATATATTTT. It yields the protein CASGVKTGITRNTIYF.

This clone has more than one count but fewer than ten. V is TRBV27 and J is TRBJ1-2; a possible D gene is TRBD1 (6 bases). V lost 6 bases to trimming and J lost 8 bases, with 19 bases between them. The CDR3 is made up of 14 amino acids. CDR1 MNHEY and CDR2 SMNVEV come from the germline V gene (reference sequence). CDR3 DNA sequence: TGTGCCAGCAGCGTCGGGCAGGGGATAGGGGGCTACACCTTC. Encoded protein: CASSVGQGIGGYTF.

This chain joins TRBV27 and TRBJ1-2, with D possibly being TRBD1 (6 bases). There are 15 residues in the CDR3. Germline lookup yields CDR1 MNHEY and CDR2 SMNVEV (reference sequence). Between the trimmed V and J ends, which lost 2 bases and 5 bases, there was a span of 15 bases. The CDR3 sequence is CASSLTQGPLYGYTF. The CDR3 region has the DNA TGTGCCAGCAGTTTAACTCAGGGGCCCCTATATGGCTACACCTTC.

CDR3 DNA: TGTGCCACCAGCCCCACGGCCGGGACAGGGAACGGAGGCATTCAGTACTTC. Translation gives CATSPTAGTGNGGIQYF. V is TRBV15 and J is TRBJ2-4, with TRBD1 matching 9 bases. After removal of 5 bases from V and 9 bases from J, the junction contained 17 bases not matched to a gene. CDR3 length: 17 amino acids. From germline, CDR1 is LNHNV and CDR2 YYDKDF (reference sequence).

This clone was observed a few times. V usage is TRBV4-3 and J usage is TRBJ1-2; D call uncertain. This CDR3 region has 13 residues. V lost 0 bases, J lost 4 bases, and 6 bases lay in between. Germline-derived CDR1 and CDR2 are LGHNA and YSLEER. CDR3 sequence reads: CASSQDYGYGYTF. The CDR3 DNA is TGCGCCAGCAGCCAAGATTACGGCTATGGCTACACCTTC.

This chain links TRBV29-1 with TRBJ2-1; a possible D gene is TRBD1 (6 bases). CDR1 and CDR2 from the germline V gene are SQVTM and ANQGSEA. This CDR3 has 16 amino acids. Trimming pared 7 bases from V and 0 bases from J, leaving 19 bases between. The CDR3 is CSAQGSRALSYNEQFF. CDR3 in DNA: TGCAGCGCTCAGGGGAGTCGGGCCCTCTCCTACAATGAGCAGTTCTTC.

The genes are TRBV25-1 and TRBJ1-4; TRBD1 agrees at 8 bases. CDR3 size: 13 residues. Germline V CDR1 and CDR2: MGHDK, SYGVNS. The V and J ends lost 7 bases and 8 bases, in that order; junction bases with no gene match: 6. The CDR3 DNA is TGTGCCAGCACCGGACAGGGTCGGGAAAAACTGTTTTTT. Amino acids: CASTGQGREKLFF.

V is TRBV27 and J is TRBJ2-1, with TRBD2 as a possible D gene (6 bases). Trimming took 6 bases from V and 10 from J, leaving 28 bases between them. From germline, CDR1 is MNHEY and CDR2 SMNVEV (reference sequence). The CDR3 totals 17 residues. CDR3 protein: CASSETGSGTPVLEQFF. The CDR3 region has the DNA TGTGCCAGCAGCGAGACGGGGTCCGGGACTCCAGTTTTGGAGCAGTTCTTC.

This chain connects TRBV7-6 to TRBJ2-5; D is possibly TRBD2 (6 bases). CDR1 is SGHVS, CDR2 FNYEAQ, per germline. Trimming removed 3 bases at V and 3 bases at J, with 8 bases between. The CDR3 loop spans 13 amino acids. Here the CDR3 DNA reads TGTGCCAGCAGCTTTTTAGCGGAAGAGACCCAGTACTTC. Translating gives CASSFLAEETQYF.

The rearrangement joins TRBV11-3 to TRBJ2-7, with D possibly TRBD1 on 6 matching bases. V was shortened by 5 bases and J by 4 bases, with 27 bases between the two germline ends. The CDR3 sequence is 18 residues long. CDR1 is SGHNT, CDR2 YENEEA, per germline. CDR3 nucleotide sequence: TGTGCCAGCAGCCCGAACCCGGGTTGGGGGACAATCAGGTACGAGCAGTACTTC. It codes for CASSPNPGWGTIRYEQYF.

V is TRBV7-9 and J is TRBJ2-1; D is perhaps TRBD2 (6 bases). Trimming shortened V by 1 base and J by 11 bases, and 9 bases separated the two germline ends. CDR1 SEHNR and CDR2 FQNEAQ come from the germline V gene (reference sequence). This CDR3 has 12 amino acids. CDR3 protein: CASSLVTSQQFF. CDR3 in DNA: TGTGCCAGCAGCTTAGTCACTAGCCAGCAGTTCTTC.

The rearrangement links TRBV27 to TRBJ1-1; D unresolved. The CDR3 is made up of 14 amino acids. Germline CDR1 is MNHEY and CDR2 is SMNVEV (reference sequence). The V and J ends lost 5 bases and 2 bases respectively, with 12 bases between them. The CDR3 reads CASSPKRLNTEAFF. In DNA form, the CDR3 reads TGTGCCAGCAGTCCTAAACGACTCAACACTGAAGCTTTCTTT.

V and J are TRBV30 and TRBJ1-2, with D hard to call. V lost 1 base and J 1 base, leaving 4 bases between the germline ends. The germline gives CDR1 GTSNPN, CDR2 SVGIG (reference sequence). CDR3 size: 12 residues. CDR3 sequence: CAWSDGNYGYTF. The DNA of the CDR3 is TGTGCCTGGAGTGACGGTAACTATGGCTACACCTTC.

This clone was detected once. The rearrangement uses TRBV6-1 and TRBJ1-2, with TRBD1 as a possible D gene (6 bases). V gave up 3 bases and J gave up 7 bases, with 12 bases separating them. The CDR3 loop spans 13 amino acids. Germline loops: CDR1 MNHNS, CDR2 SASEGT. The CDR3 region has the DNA TGTGCCAGCAGTGAGGGGGCAGACGGTGGCTACACCTTC. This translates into CASSEGADGGYTF.

The CDR3 loop is CASSRAKEGTGGYTF. CDR3 coding DNA: TGTGCCAGCAGCAGAGCCAAGGAAGGAACGGGGGGCTACACCTTC. This chain links TRBV5-5 with TRBJ1-2; D not certain. This CDR3 contains 15 residues. Germline-derived CDR1 and CDR2 are SGHKS and YYEKEE (reference sequence). Trimming pared 4 bases from V and 8 bases from J, leaving 21 bases between. The entire variable domain, with the rest obtained from reference TRBV5-5 and TRBJ1-2, is as follows: DAGVTQSPTHLIKTRGQQVTLRCSPISGHKSVSWYQQVLGQGPQFIFQYYEKEERGRGNFPDRFSARQFPNYSSELNVNALLLGDSALYLCASSRAKEGTGGYTFGSGTRLTVV.

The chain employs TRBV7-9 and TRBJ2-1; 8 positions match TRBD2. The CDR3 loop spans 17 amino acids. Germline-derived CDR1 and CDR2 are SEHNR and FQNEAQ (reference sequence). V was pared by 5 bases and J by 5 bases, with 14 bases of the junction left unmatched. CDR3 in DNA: TGTGCCAGCAGCCTCCGAGGGAGCGGGAGTAACAACAATGAGCAGTTCTTC. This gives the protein CASSLRGSGSNNNEQFF.

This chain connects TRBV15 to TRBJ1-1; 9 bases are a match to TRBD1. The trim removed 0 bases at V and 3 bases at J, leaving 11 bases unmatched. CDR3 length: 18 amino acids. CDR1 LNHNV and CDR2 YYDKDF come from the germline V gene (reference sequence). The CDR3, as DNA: TGTGCCACCAGCAGAGATGGGGCACAGGGGGCGTTTGACACTGAAGCTTTCTTT. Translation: CATSRDGAQGAFDTEAFF.

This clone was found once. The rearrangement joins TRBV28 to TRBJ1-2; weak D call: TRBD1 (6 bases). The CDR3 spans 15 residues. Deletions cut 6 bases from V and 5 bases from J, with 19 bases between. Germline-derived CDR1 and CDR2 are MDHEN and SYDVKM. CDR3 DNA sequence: TGTGCCAGCAGGAGCCCAGACAGGCGTTATTATGGCTACACCTTC. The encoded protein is CASRSPDRRYYGYTF.

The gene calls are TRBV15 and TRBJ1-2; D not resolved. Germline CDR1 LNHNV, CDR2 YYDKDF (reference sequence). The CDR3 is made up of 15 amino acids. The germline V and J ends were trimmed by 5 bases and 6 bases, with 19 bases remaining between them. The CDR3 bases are TGTGCCACCAGCCTCTACAGACCCACCTCCCATGGCTACACCTTC. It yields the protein CATSLYRPTSHGYTF.

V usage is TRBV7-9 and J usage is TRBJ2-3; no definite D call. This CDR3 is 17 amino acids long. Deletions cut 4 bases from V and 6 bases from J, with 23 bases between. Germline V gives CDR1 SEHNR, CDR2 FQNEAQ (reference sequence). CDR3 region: CASSSGSVVSILDTQYF. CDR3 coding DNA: TGTGCCAGCAGCTCGGGTTCAGTGGTTTCAATTCTTGATACGCAGTATTTT.

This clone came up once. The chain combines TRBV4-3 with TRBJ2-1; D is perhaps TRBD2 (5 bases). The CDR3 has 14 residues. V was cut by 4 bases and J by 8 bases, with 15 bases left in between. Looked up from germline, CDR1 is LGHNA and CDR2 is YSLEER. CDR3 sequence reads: CASSPVRGNDEQFF. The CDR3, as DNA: TGCGCCAGCAGCCCTGTCCGAGGGAATGATGAGCAGTTCTTC.

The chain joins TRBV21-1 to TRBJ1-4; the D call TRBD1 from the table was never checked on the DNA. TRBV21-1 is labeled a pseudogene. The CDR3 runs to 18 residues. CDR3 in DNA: TGTGCCAGCAGCACACGGACAGGGGGGTACCCAACTAATGAAAAACTGTTTTTT. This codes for CASSTRTGGYPTNEKLFF.